These T cell receptor beta chains were read from a single sample in a study of blood T cell repertoires in COVID-19. Repertoires were generated with immunoSEQ multiplex PCR, while TCRdb's copy carries only in-frame clones and drops some. The sample yields about 120,000 clones, about 79% seen once. Material: peripheral blood. The source is an elderly woman with acute or convalescent COVID-19. CDR3s include the opening cysteine and the closing phenylalanine or tryptophan. Each record gives: clone size, D gene, J gene, V gene, CDR3 DNA, CDR3 protein. The D gene is left open where the match is weak. Where a row states a size, it is once, few, many or the class of an expanded clone; other rows omit it.

abundance: .; d_gene: .; j_gene: TRBJ2-3; v_gene: TRBV24-1; CDR3nt: TGTGCCACCAGTGGGGAGAACGCAGATACGCAGTATTTT; CDR3aa: CATSGENADTQYF
abundance: .; d_gene: .; j_gene: TRBJ1-1; v_gene: TRBV20-1; CDR3nt: TGCAGTGCTAGAGATAAACAGTGGGCTTTCTTT; CDR3aa: CSARDKQWAFF
abundance: .; d_gene: TRBD1; j_gene: TRBJ2-7; v_gene: TRBV5-1; CDR3nt: TGCGCCAGCAGCCAAGCCGGGACAGCCTCCTACGAGCAGTACTTC; CDR3aa: CASSQAGTASYEQYF
abundance: .; d_gene: TRBD1; j_gene: TRBJ1-6; v_gene: TRBV28; CDR3nt: TGTGCCAGCAGTACATGGACAGGGGCTTCACCCCTCCACTTT; CDR3aa: CASSTWTGASPLHF
abundance: .; d_gene: .; j_gene: TRBJ2-1; v_gene: TRBV28; CDR3nt: TGTGCCAGCAGCCGGACACCGAGCTCCTACAATGAGCAGTTCTTC; CDR3aa: CASSRTPSSYNEQFF
abundance: .; d_gene: TRBD2; j_gene: TRBJ2-3; v_gene: TRBV10-2; CDR3nt: TGCGCCAGCAGTGGGAGGGGCGGGGGGGACACAGATACGCAGTATTTT; CDR3aa: CASSGRGGGDTDTQYF
abundance: .; d_gene: .; j_gene: TRBJ1-2; v_gene: TRBV2; CDR3nt: TGTGCCAGCAGCGTGGGAGTTAACTATGGCTACACCTTC; CDR3aa: CASSVGVNYGYTF
abundance: .; d_gene: .; j_gene: TRBJ1-3; v_gene: TRBV19; CDR3nt: TGTGCCAGTAGTACCGACAGGAGTGGAAACACCATATATTTT; CDR3aa: CASSTDRSGNTIYF
abundance: few; d_gene: .; j_gene: TRBJ2-5; v_gene: TRBV9; CDR3nt: TGTGCCAGCAGCCCTGGCTGGGGAGAAGAGACCCAGTACTTC; CDR3aa: CASSPGWGEETQYF
abundance: .; d_gene: TRBD1; j_gene: TRBJ1-2; v_gene: TRBV11-1; CDR3nt: TGTGCCAGCAGCTCATCCGGGACAGGGGGCCGAGGCTACACCTTC; CDR3aa: CASSSSGTGGRGYTF
abundance: .; d_gene: TRBD2; j_gene: TRBJ2-7; v_gene: TRBV5-1; CDR3nt: TGCGCCAGCAGCTTGGTGGGTAGCGGGCCCTACGAGCAGTACTTC; CDR3aa: CASSLVGSGPYEQYF
abundance: once; d_gene: .; j_gene: TRBJ2-1; v_gene: TRBV7-2; CDR3nt: TGTGCCAGCAGCCAGCTAGTGAGCTCCTACAATGAGCAGTTCTTC; CDR3aa: CASSQLVSSYNEQFF
abundance: .; d_gene: TRBD1; j_gene: TRBJ1-2; v_gene: TRBV9; CDR3nt: TGTGCCAGCAGCTTCGGACAGGGGGACTATGGCTACACCTTC; CDR3aa: CASSFGQGDYGYTF
abundance: .; d_gene: .; j_gene: TRBJ2-2; v_gene: TRBV2; CDR3nt: TGTGCCAGCAGTCCCCCACAGGGAGCAATCACCGGGGAGCTGTTTTTT; CDR3aa: CASSPPQGAITGELFF
abundance: .; d_gene: .; j_gene: TRBJ2-1; v_gene: TRBV21-1; CDR3nt: TGTGCCAGCAGCAAAGAAAGGGGGACGGCTAACAATGAGCAGTTCTTC; CDR3aa: CASSKERGTANNEQFF
abundance: once; d_gene: .; j_gene: TRBJ2-1; v_gene: TRBV11-2; CDR3nt: TGTGCCAGCAGCTCTCGGACAGAAAATGAGCAGTTCTTC; CDR3aa: CASSSRTENEQFF
abundance: once; d_gene: .; j_gene: TRBJ1-2; v_gene: TRBV6-5; CDR3nt: TGTGCCAGCAGTTTCCAGGGTCGCTATGGCTACACCTTC; CDR3aa: CASSFQGRYGYTF
abundance: once; d_gene: .; j_gene: TRBJ2-5; v_gene: TRBV5-5; CDR3nt: TGTGCCAGCAGCTTGGAACTCCACTCCGCGGAGACCCAGTACTTC; CDR3aa: CASSLELHSAETQYF
abundance: .; d_gene: .; j_gene: TRBJ2-4; v_gene: TRBV11-1; CDR3nt: TGTGCCAGCAGCTTAGAAGCAGCCAAAAACATTCAGTACTTC; CDR3aa: CASSLEAAKNIQYF
abundance: .; d_gene: TRBD1; j_gene: TRBJ2-3; v_gene: TRBV5-6; CDR3nt: TGTGCCAGCAGCCTGCGGACAGGTCCTACAGATACGCAGTATTTT; CDR3aa: CASSLRTGPTDTQYF
abundance: .; d_gene: .; j_gene: TRBJ1-6; v_gene: TRBV27; CDR3nt: TGTGCCAGCTCGTCCTATAATTCACCCCTCCACTTT; CDR3aa: CASSSYNSPLHF
abundance: .; d_gene: TRBD1; j_gene: TRBJ1-2; v_gene: TRBV5-4; CDR3nt: TGTGCCAGCAGCTTACGCCTCGGGACAGGGATTGGAGTTAACTATGGCTACACCTTC; CDR3aa: CASSLRLGTGIGVNYGYTF
abundance: .; d_gene: TRBD1; j_gene: TRBJ2-4; v_gene: TRBV4-1; CDR3nt: TGCGCCAGCAGCCAAGGCTTGGACAGGGGGATGGCCAAAAACATTCAGTACTTC; CDR3aa: CASSQGLDRGMAKNIQYF
abundance: .; d_gene: .; j_gene: TRBJ1-2; v_gene: TRBV10-1; CDR3nt: TGCGCCAGCAGCCTCGCGGCTAACTATGGCTACACCTTC; CDR3aa: CASSLAANYGYTF
abundance: once; d_gene: .; j_gene: TRBJ1-2; v_gene: TRBV28; CDR3nt: TGTGCCAGCAGGAGACTTAACATTTTCTATGGCTACACCTTC; CDR3aa: CASRRLNIFYGYTF
abundance: .; d_gene: .; j_gene: TRBJ2-3; v_gene: TRBV7-8; CDR3nt: TGTGCCAGCAGCTTAGATTGGTCAAACAGGGCAGATACGCAGTATTTT; CDR3aa: CASSLDWSNRADTQYF
abundance: .; d_gene: TRBD2; j_gene: TRBJ2-7; v_gene: TRBV5-4; CDR3nt: TGTGCCAGCAGCTCCGTGGGCGGGGGGATCTCCTACGAGCAGTACTTC; CDR3aa: CASSSVGGGISYEQYF
abundance: .; d_gene: .; j_gene: TRBJ1-1; v_gene: TRBV19; CDR3nt: TGTGCCAGTAGTATACAGGGATCCATGAACACTGAAGCTTTCTTT; CDR3aa: CASSIQGSMNTEAFF
abundance: .; d_gene: .; j_gene: TRBJ2-1; v_gene: TRBV6-5; CDR3nt: TGTGCCAGCCGCCCCCGGGATACGTCCTACAATGAGCAGTTCTTC; CDR3aa: CASRPRDTSYNEQFF
abundance: .; d_gene: TRBD1; j_gene: TRBJ1-1; v_gene: TRBV24-1; CDR3nt: TGTGCCACCAGGGACAGGGGAAGGTTCACTGAAGCTTTCTTT; CDR3aa: CATRDRGRFTEAFF
abundance: .; d_gene: TRBD1; j_gene: TRBJ1-2; v_gene: TRBV5-1; CDR3nt: TGCGCCAGCAGCCCGCAGGGGGGAGGCTATGGCTACACCTTC; CDR3aa: CASSPQGGGYGYTF
abundance: .; d_gene: .; j_gene: TRBJ1-3; v_gene: TRBV7-2; CDR3nt: TGTGCCAGCAGCTTAGTGGCAGGCCACTCTGGAAACACCATATATTTT; CDR3aa: CASSLVAGHSGNTIYF
abundance: .; d_gene: TRBD1; j_gene: TRBJ1-1; v_gene: TRBV10-1; CDR3nt: TGCGCCAGCAGACAGGGGTCTAACACTGAAGCTTTCTTT; CDR3aa: CASRQGSNTEAFF
abundance: .; d_gene: .; j_gene: TRBJ2-3; v_gene: TRBV5-1; CDR3nt: TGCGCCAGTACTGCCGGGACTGTCACAGATACGCAGTATTTT; CDR3aa: CASTAGTVTDTQYF
abundance: .; d_gene: TRBD1; j_gene: TRBJ1-2; v_gene: TRBV5-1; CDR3nt: TGCGCCAGCACCGTGGGGACAGACTACTATGGCTACACCTTC; CDR3aa: CASTVGTDYYGYTF
abundance: .; d_gene: .; j_gene: TRBJ1-5; v_gene: TRBV21-1; CDR3nt: TGTGCCAGCAGCAAAGCGGAAGGACAGGGGGTTGGCAATCAGCCCCAGCATTTT; CDR3aa: CASSKAEGQGVGNQPQHF
abundance: .; d_gene: .; j_gene: TRBJ1-2; v_gene: TRBV29-1; CDR3nt: TGCAGCGTCGACTCGACTCTCACCTATGGCTACACCTTC; CDR3aa: CSVDSTLTYGYTF
abundance: .; d_gene: TRBD1; j_gene: TRBJ1-1; v_gene: TRBV7-2; CDR3nt: TGTGCCAGCAGCCGCGACAGGGGACGGGACACTGAAGCTTTCTTT; CDR3aa: CASSRDRGRDTEAFF
abundance: .; d_gene: .; j_gene: TRBJ1-1; v_gene: TRBV7-3; CDR3nt: TGTGCCAGCAGCCCAAACGTCGGCACTGAAGCTTTCTTT; CDR3aa: CASSPNVGTEAFF
abundance: few; d_gene: .; j_gene: TRBJ1-1; v_gene: TRBV6-5; CDR3nt: TGTGCCAGCAGTTACTCATCGCGGGGGAACACTGAAGCTTTCTTT; CDR3aa: CASSYSSRGNTEAFF
abundance: .; d_gene: TRBD2; j_gene: TRBJ2-7; v_gene: TRBV7-2; CDR3nt: TGTGCCAGCAGCCAGCCGGGGGGGCTGGCCTACGAGCAGTACTTC; CDR3aa: CASSQPGGLAYEQYF
abundance: .; d_gene: .; j_gene: TRBJ1-1; v_gene: TRBV6-5; CDR3nt: TGTGCCAGCAGTTACCCGTTCGTTCGGGTGAACACTGAAGCTTTCTTT; CDR3aa: CASSYPFVRVNTEAFF
abundance: .; d_gene: .; j_gene: TRBJ2-1; v_gene: TRBV5-5; CDR3nt: TGTGCCAGCAGCGCCCACAGGAGCTCCTACAATGAGCAGTTCTTC; CDR3aa: CASSAHRSSYNEQFF
abundance: once; d_gene: .; j_gene: TRBJ1-4; v_gene: TRBV18; CDR3nt: TGTGCCAGCTCACCACGAACTCAGGGTGGCGGTGAAAAACTGTTTTTT; CDR3aa: CASSPRTQGGGEKLFF
abundance: .; d_gene: .; j_gene: TRBJ2-7; v_gene: TRBV6-6; CDR3nt: TGTGCCAGCAGTCGGGAGCGGGAGCAGTACTTC; CDR3aa: CASSREREQYF
abundance: .; d_gene: TRBD1; j_gene: TRBJ1-5; v_gene: TRBV3-1/TRBV3-2; CDR3nt: TGTGCCAGCAGCCCCGGGACAGGGGATCAGCCCCAGCATTTT; CDR3aa: CASSPGTGDQPQHF
abundance: once; d_gene: TRBD2; j_gene: TRBJ2-1; v_gene: TRBV7-8; CDR3nt: TGTGCCAGCAGCTTAGTATCAGCGGGGCCCTACAATGAGCAGTTCTTC; CDR3aa: CASSLVSAGPYNEQFF
abundance: .; d_gene: .; j_gene: TRBJ1-3; v_gene: TRBV19; CDR3nt: TGTGCCAGTAGTATAGACAGGGGACCTGGAAACACCATATATTTT; CDR3aa: CASSIDRGPGNTIYF
abundance: few; d_gene: TRBD2; j_gene: TRBJ2-7; v_gene: TRBV3-1/TRBV3-2; CDR3nt: TGTGCCAGCAGCCAAGGAGGCGAGCCCGGAGCGGGGGAGCAGTACTTC; CDR3aa: CASSQGGEPGAGEQYF
abundance: few; d_gene: .; j_gene: TRBJ1-5; v_gene: TRBV4-3; CDR3nt: TGCGCCAGCAGCCAAGATCGGGGGGCCCATCAGCCCCAGCATTTT; CDR3aa: CASSQDRGAHQPQHF
abundance: .; d_gene: TRBD1; j_gene: TRBJ1-4; v_gene: TRBV7-9; CDR3nt: TGTGCCACTCCGGGACAGTCGGGAGAAAAACTGTTTTTT; CDR3aa: CATPGQSGEKLFF
abundance: .; d_gene: .; j_gene: TRBJ2-7; v_gene: TRBV6-5; CDR3nt: TGTGCCGTGAAGGAGGGGGCTGGGTACGAGCAGTACTTC; CDR3aa: CAVKEGAGYEQYF
abundance: .; d_gene: TRBD1; j_gene: TRBJ2-1; v_gene: TRBV5-6; CDR3nt: TGTGCCAGCAGCCGGGACAGAGCGATATTTTCTTTATACAATGAGCAGTTCTTC; CDR3aa: CASSRDRAIFSLYNEQFF
abundance: .; d_gene: .; j_gene: TRBJ2-1; v_gene: TRBV5-4; CDR3nt: TGTGCCAGCAGCTTGGGGACTACAGATGTTGATGAGCAGTTCTTC; CDR3aa: CASSLGTTDVDEQFF
abundance: .; d_gene: TRBD2; j_gene: TRBJ2-2; v_gene: TRBV4-1; CDR3nt: TGCGCCAGCAGCCAAGGGGCTAGCGGGAGGAACACCGGGGAGCTGTTTTTT; CDR3aa: CASSQGASGRNTGELFF
abundance: .; d_gene: .; j_gene: TRBJ1-2; v_gene: TRBV7-2; CDR3nt: TGTGCCAGCAGCTTAGCGCGTGAAGCAGGCTATGGCTACACCTTC; CDR3aa: CASSLAREAGYGYTF
abundance: once; d_gene: TRBD1; j_gene: TRBJ2-1; v_gene: TRBV24-1; CDR3nt: TGTGCCACCAGTGATCCCACCGGGACAGGGGATCACAATGAGCAGTTCTTC; CDR3aa: CATSDPTGTGDHNEQFF